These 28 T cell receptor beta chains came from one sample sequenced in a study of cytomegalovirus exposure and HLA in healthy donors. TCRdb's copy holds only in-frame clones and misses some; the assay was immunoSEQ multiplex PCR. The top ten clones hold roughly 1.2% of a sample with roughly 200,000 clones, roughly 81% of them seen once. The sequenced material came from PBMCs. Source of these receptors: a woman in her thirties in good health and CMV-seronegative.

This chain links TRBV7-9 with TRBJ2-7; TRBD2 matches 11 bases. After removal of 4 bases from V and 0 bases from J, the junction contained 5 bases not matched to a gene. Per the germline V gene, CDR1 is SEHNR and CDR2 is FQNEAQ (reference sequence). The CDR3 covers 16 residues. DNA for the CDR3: TGTGCCAGCAGCTCCCTGACTAGCGGGGTCTCCTACGAGCAGTACTTC. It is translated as CASSSLTSGVSYEQYF.

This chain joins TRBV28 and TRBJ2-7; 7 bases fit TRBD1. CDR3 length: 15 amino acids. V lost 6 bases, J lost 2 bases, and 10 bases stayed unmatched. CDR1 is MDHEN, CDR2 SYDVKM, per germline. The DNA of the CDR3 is TGTGCCAGCAGGACTCCTGGGCAGGGGGCCTACGAGCAGTACTTC. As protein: CASRTPGQGAYEQYF.

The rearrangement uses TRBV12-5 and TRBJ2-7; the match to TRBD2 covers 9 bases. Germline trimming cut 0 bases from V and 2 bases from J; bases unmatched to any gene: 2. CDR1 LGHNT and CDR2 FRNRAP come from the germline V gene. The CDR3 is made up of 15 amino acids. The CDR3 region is CASGLVGGGAYEQYF. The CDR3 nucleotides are TGTGCTAGTGGTTTGGTAGGCGGGGGGGCCTACGAGCAGTACTTC.

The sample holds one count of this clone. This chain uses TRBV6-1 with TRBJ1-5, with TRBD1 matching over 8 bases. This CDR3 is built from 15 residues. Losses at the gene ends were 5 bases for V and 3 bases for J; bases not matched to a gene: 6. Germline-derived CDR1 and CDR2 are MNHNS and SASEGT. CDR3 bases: TGTGCCAGCAGTTTCCGGACAGGGCTCAATCAGCCCCAGCATTTT. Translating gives CASSFRTGLNQPQHF.

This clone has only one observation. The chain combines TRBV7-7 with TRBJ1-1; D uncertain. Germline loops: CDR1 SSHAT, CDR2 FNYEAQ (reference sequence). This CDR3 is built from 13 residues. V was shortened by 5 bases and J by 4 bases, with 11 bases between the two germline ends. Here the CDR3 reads CASSTGEGTEAFF. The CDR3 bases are TGTGCCAGCAGCACGGGCGAGGGCACTGAAGCTTTCTTT.

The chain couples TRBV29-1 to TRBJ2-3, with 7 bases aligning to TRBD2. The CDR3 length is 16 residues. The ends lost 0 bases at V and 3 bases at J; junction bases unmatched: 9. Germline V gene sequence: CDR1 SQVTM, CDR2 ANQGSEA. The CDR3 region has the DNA TGCAGCGTTGAAGAGGTCTGGCGGGAGCCGACAGATACGCAGTATTTT. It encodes CSVEEVWREPTDTQYF.

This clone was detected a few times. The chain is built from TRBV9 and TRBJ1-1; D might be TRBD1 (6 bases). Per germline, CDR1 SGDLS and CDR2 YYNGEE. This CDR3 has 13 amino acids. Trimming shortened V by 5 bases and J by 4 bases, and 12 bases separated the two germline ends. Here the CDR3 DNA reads TGTGCCAGCAGTCTAGGGGGAGCCACTGAAGCTTTCTTT. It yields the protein CASSLGGATEAFF. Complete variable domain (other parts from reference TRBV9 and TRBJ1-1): DSGVTQTPKHLITATGQRVTLRCSPRSGDLSVYWYQQSLDQGLQFLIQYYNGEERAKGNILERFSAQQFPDLHSELNLSSLELGDSALYFCASSLGGATEAFFGQGTRLTVV.

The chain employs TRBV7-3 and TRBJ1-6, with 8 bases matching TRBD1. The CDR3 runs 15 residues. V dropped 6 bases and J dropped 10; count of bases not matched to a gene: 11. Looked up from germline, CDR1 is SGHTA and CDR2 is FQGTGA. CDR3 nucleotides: TGTGCCAGCAGTCTTGCTGGCAGGGGGCAGTCACCCCTCCACTTT. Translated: CASSLAGRGQSPLHF. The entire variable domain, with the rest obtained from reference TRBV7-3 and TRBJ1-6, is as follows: GAGVSQTPSNKVTEKGKYVELRCDPISGHTALYWYRQSLGQGPEFLIYFQGTGAADDSGLPNDRFFAVRPEGSVSTLKIQRTERGDSAVYLCASSLAGRGQSPLHFGNGTRLTVT.

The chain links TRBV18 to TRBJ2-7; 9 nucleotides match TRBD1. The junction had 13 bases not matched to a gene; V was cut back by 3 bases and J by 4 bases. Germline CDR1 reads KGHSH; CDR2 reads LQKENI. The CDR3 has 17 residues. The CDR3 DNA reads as TGTGCCAGCTCACCCGTAGGCAAGACAGGGGGATCTTACGAGCAGTACTTC. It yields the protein CASSPVGKTGGSYEQYF.

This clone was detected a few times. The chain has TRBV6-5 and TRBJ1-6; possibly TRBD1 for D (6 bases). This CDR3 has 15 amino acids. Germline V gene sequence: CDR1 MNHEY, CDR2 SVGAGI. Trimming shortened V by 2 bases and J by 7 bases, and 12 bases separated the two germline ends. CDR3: CASSYTGRQNSPLHF. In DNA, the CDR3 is TGTGCCAGCAGTTACACAGGGAGACAAAATTCACCCCTCCACTTT.

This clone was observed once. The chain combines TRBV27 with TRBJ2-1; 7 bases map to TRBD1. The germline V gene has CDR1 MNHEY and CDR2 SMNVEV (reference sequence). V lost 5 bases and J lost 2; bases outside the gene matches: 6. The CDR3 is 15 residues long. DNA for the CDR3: TGTGCCAGCAGTCTCCGGACAGGCACCTACAATGAGCAGTTCTTC. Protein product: CASSLRTGTYNEQFF.

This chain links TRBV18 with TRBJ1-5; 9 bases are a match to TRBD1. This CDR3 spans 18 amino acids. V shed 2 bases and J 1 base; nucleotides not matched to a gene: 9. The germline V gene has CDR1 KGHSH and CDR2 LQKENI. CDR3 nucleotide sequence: TGTGCCAGCTCACCAATGGGACAGGGTGTTGGGAGCAATCAGCCCCAGCATTTT. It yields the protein CASSPMGQGVGSNQPQHF.

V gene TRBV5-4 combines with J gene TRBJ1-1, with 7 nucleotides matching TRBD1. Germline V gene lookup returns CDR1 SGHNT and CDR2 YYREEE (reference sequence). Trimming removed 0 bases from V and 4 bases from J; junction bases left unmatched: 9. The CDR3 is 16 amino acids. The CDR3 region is CASSLEHGTVSTEAFF. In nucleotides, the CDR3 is TGTGCCAGCAGCTTGGAACACGGGACAGTCTCCACTGAAGCTTTCTTT. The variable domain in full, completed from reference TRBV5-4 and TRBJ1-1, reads ETGVTQSPTHLIKTRGQQVTLRCSSQSGHNTVSWYQQALGQGPQFIFQYYREEENGRGNFPPRFSGLQFPNYSSELNVNALELDDSALYLCASSLEHGTVSTEAFFGQGTRLTVV.

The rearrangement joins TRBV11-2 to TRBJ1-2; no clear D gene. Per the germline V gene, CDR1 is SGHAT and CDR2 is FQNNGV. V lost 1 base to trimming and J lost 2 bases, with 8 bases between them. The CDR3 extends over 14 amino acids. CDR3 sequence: CASSLGAENYGYTF. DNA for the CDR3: TGTGCCAGCAGCTTAGGGGCAGAAAACTATGGCTACACCTTC.

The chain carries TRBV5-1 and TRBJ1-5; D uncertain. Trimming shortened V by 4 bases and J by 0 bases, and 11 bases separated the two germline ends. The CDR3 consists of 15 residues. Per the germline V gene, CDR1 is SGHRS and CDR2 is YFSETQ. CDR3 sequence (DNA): TGCGCCAGCAGCCAGAACGGGAATAGCAATCAGCCCCAGCATTTT. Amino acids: CASSQNGNSNQPQHF. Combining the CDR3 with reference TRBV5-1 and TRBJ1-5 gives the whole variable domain KAGVTQTPRYLIKTRGQQVTLSCSPISGHRSVSWYQQTPGQGLQFLFEYFSETQRNKGNFPGRFSGRQFSNSRSEMNVSTLELGDSALYLCASSQNGNSNQPQHFGDGTRLSIL.

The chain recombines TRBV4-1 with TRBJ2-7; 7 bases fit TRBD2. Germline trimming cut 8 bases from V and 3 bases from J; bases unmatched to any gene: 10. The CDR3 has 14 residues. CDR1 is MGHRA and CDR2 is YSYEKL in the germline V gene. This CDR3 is CASLRRREFYEQYF. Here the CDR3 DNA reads TGCGCCAGCCTCCGAAGGCGGGAGTTCTACGAGCAGTACTTC.

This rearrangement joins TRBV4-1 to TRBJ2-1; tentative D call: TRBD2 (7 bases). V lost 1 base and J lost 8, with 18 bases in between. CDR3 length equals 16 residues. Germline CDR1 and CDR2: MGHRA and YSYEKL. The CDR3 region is CASSQGGGGLQYEQFF. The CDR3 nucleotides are TGCGCCAGCAGCCAAGGGGGGGGCGGTCTACAATATGAGCAGTTCTTC.

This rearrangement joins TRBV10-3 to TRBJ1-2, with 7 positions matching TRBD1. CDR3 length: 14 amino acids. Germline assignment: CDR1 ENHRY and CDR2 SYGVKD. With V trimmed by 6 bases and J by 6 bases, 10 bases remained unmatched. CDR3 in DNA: TGTGCCATCAGCCTTCAGGGGGATCTGGATGGCTACACCTTC. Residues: CAISLQGDLDGYTF.

The CDR3 is CAWKSEGVGYSGNTIYF. CDR3 sequence (DNA): TGTGCCTGGAAATCGGAAGGGGTTGGGTACTCTGGAAACACCATATATTTT. The chain recombines TRBV30 with TRBJ1-3, with D perhaps matching TRBD1 (5 bases). The V gene lost 4 bases and the J gene lost 0 bases, with 19 bases spanning the gap. Germline CDR1 is GTSNPN and CDR2 is SVGIG (reference sequence). The CDR3 spans 17 residues.

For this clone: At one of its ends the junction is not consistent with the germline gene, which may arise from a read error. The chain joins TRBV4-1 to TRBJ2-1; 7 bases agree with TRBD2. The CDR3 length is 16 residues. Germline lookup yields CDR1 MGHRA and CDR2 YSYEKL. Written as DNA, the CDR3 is TGCGCCAGCAGCCAAGAAGGTCTAGCGGTCACCAGCGAGCGGTTCTTC. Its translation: CASSQEGLAVTSERFF.

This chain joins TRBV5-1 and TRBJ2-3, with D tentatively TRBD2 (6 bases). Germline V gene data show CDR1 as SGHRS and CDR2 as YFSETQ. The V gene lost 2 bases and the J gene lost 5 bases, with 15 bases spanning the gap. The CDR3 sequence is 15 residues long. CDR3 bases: TGCGCCAGCAGCTTCGGCGGGAAGAGGGGAGATACGCAGTATTTT. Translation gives CASSFGGKRGDTQYF.

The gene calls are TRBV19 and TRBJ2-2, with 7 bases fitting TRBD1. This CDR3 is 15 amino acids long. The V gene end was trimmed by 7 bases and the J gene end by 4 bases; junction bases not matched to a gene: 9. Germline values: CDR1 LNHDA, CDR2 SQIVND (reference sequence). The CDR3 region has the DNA TGTGCCAGTACCCCCCAGGGACAGCTCACCGGGGAGCTGTTTTTT. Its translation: CASTPQGQLTGELFF.

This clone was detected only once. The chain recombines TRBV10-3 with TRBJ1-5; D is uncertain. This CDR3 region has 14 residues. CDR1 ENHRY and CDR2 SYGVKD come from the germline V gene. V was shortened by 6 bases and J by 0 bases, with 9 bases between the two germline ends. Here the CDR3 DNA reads TGTGCCATCAGCCAGGCCACTAGCAATCAGCCCCAGCATTTT. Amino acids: CAISQATSNQPQHF.

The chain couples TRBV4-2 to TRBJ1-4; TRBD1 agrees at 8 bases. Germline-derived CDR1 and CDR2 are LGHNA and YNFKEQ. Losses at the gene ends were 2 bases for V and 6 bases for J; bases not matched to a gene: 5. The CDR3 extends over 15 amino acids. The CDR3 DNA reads TGTGCCAGCAGCCAAATCGCGACAGGGGATGAAAAACTGTTTTTT. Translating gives CASSQIATGDEKLFF.

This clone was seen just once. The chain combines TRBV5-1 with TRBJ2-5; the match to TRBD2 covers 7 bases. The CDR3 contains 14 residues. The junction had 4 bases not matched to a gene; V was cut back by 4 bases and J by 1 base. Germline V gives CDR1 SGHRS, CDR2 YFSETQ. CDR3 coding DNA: TGCGCCAGCAGCATGGGGACTACCCAAGAGACCCAGTACTTC. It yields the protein CASSMGTTQETQYF.

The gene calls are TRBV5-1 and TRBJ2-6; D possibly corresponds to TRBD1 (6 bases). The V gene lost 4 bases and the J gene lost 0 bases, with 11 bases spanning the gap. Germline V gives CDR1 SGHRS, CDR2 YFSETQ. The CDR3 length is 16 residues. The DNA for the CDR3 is TGCGCCAGCAGCCTGGGACACCTCTCTGGGGCCAACGTCCTGACTTTC. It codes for CASSLGHLSGANVLTF.

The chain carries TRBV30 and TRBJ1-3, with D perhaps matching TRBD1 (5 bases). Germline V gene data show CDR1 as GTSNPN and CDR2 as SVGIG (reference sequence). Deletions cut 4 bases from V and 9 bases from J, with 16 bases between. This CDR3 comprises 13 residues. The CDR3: CAWTPQGPVTIYF. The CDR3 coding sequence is TGTGCCTGGACCCCGCAGGGTCCGGTCACCATATATTTT.

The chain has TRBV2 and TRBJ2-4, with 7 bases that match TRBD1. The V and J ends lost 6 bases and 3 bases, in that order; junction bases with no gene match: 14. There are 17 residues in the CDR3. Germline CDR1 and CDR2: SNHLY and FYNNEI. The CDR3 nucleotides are TGTGCCAGCAGCCCGGACAGGTTCAGTGACTTCAAAAACATTCAGTACTTC. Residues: CASSPDRFSDFKNIQYF.